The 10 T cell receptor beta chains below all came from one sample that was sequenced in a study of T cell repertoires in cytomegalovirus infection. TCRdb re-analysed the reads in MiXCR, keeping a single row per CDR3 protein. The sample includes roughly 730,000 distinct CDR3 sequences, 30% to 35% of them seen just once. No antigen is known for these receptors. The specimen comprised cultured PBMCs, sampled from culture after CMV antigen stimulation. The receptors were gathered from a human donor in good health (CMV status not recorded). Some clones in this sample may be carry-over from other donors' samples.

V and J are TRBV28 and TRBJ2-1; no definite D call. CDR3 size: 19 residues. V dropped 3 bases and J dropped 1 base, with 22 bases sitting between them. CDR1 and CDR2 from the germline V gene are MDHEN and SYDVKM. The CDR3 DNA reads TGTGCCAGCAGTTTGGGTGAACTTGGGGTTAGTTGGTCCTACAATGAGCAGTTCTTC. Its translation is CASSLGELGVSWSYNEQFF.

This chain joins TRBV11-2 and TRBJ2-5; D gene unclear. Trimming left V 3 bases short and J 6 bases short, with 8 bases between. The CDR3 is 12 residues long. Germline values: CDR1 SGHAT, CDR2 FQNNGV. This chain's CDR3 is CASSLASQTQYF. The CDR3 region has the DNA TGTGCCAGCAGCTTGGCATCCCAGACCCAGTACTTC.

The CDR3 DNA is TGTGCCATACAGGGGAACGGCAATCAGCCCCAGCATTTT. Protein sequence: CAIQGNGNQPQHF. The chain combines TRBV7-9 with TRBJ1-5; 7 nucleotides align to TRBD1. Germline-derived CDR1 and CDR2 are SEHNR and FQNEAQ (reference sequence). After removal of 10 bases from V and 2 bases from J, the junction contained 5 bases not matched to a gene. The CDR3 spans 13 residues.

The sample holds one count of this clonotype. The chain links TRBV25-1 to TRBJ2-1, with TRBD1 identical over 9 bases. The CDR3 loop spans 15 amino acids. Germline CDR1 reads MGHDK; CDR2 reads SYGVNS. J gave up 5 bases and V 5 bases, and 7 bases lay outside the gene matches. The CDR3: CASSSDRGIHNEQFF. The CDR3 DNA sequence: TGTGCCAGCAGTTCGGACAGGGGAATCCACAATGAGCAGTTCTTC.

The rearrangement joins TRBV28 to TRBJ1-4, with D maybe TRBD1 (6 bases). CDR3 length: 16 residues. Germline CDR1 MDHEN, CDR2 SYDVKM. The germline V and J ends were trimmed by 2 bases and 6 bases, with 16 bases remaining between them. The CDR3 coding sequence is TGTGCCAGCAGTTTAGTCGGGGGACAAAGCCATGAAAAACTGTTTTTT. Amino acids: CASSLVGGQSHEKLFF. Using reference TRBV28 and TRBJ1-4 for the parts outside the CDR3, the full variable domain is DVKVTQSSRYLVKRTGEKVFLECVQDMDHENMFWYRQDPGLGLRLIYFSYDVKMKEKGDIPEGYSVSREKKERFSLILESASTNQTSMYLCASSLVGGQSHEKLFFGSGTQLSVL.

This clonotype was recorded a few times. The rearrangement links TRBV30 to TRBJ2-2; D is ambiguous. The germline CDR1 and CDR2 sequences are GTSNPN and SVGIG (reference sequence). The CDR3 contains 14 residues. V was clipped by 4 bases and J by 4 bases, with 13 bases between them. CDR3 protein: CAWKTRWGTGELFF. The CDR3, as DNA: TGTGCCTGGAAGACTCGATGGGGCACCGGGGAGCTGTTTTTT.

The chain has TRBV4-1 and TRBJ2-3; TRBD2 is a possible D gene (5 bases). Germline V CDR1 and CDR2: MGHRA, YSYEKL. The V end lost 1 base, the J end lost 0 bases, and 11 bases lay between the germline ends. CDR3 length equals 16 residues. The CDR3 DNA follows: TGCGCCAGCAGCCAAGTAGGAGGACCTAGCACAGATACGCAGTATTTT. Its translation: CASSQVGGPSTDTQYF.

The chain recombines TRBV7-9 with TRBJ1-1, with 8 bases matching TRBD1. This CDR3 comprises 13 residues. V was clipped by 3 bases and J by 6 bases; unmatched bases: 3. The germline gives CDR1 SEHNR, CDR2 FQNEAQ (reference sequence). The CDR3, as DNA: TGTGCCAGCAGCTTCCAGGGGGCCGCTGAAGCTTTCTTT. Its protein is CASSFQGAAEAFF. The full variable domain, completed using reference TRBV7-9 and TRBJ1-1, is DTGVSQNPRHKITKRGQNVTFRCDPISEHNRLYWYRQTLGQGPEFLTYFQNEAQLEKSRLLSDRFSAERPKGSFSTLEIQRTEQGDSAMYLCASSFQGAAEAFFGQGTRLTVV.

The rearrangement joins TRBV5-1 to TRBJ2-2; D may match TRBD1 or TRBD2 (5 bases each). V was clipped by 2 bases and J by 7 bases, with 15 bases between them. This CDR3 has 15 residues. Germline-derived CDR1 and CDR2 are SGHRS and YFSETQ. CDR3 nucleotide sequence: TGCGCCAGCAGCTTCGGGGCTATCGGAGGCGGGGAGCTGTTTTTT. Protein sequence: CASSFGAIGGGELFF.

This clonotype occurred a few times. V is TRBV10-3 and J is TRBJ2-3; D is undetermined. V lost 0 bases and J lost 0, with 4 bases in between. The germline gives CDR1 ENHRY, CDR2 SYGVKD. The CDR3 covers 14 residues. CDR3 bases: TGTGCCATCAGTGAGTCGGAGAGCACAGATACGCAGTATTTT. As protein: CAISESESTDTQYF.